The present TCR beta chain was sequenced within a study of blood T cell repertoires in COVID-19. Study overall: The cDNA or gDNA used as material had been derived from T cells, B-cell-depleted T cells, or PBMCs.

Cohort assignment relied on participant-reported clinical history. For recovered donors of Cohort 3, there were two negative PCRs, clearance, or symptom resolution. Study processing details: Amplification with reference gene primers provided the estimates of nucleated cell counts. TCRdb's copy holds only in-frame clones and misses some; the assay was immunoSEQ multiplex PCR. The DNA was the basis for D and trimming; V, J and clone size are from that table. The sample yields about 250,000 clones, 85% to 90% seen once. J gave up 2 bases and V 5 bases, and 6 bases lay outside the gene matches. Per the germline V gene, CDR1 is SEHNR and CDR2 is FQNEAQ (reference sequence). The CDR3 runs 15 residues.

The chain employs TRBV7-9 and TRBJ2-3; 8 bases are a match to TRBD2. The sequence was collected from a man in his forties or fifties who had recovered from COVID-19. Sequenced input: PBMCs or T cells enriched from blood (not recorded which). CDR3 protein: CASSRQGLVTDTQYF. CDR3 DNA sequence: TGTGCCAGCAGCCGCCAGGGACTAGTCACAGATACGCAGTATTTT. Together with reference TRBV7-9 and TRBJ2-3, the CDR3 gives the full variable domain: DTGVSQNPRHKITKRGQNVTFRCDPISEHNRLYWYRQTLGQGPEFLTYFQNEAQLEKSRLLSDRFSAERPKGSFSTLEIQRTEQGDSAMYLCASSRQGLVTDTQYFGPGTRLTVL.